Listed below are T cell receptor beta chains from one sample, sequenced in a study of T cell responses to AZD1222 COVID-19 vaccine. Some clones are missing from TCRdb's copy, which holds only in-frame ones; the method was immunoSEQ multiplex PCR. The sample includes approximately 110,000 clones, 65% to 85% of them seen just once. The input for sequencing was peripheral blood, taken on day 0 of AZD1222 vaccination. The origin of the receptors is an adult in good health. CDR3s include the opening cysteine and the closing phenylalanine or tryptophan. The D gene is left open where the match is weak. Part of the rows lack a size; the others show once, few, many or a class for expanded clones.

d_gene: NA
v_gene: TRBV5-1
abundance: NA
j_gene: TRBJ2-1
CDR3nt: TGCGCCAGCAGCAGGGGGGCCAGCTCCTACAATGAGCAGTTCTTC
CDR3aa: CASSRGASSYNEQFF

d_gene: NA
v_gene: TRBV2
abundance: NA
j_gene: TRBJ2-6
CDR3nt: TGTGCCAGCAGTCCGTTTGGGGCCAACGTCCTGACTTTC
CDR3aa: CASSPFGANVLTF

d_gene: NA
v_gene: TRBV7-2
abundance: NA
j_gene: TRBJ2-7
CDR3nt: TGTGCCAGCAGCTTGGGGTACCCTCCAACCTACGAGCAGTACTTC
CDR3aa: CASSLGYPPTYEQYF

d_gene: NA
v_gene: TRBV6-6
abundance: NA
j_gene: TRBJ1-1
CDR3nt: TGTGCCAGCACCCAAGATGGTGTAGCTTTCTTT
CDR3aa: CASTQDGVAFF

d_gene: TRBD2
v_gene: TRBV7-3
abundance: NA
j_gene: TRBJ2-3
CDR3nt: TGTGCCAGCAGCGCTGAGGTTGGCGGGAGGGGAGATACGCAGTATTTT
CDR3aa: CASSAEVGGRGDTQYF

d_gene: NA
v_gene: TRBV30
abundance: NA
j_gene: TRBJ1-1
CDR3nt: TGTGCCTGGAGTGTACTACAGGCTGAAGCTTTCTTT
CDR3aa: CAWSVLQAEAFF

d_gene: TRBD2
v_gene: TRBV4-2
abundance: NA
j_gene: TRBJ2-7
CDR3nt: TGTGCCAGCAGCCGCCGAGAAAGCGGGAGGTGGTACGAGCAGTACTTC
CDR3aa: CASSRRESGRWYEQYF

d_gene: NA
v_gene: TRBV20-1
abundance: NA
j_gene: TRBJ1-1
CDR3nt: TGCAGTGCTAGACGCAGGGCAGCTTTCTTT
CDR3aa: CSARRRAAFF

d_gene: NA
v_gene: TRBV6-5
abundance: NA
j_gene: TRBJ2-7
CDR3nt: TGTGCCAGCAGCTCCCCGAACCGACCGATTTTC
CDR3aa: CASSSPNRPIF

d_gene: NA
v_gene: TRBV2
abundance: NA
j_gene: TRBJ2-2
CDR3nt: TGTGCCAGCAGTGAAGTTCGATCCGGGGAGCTGTTTTTT
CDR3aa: CASSEVRSGELFF

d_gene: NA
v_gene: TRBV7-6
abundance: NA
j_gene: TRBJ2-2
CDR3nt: TGTGCCAGCAGCCAAAGGGCTGGGGACTTCGGGGAGCTGTTTTTT
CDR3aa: CASSQRAGDFGELFF

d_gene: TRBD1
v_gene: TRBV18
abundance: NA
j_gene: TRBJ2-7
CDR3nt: TGTGCCAGCTCACTGGACAGGGGCTCCTACGAGCAGTACTTC
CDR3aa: CASSLDRGSYEQYF

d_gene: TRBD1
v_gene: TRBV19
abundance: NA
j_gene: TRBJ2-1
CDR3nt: TGTGCCACACTGGGACAGGGGGCCTCCTACAATGAGCAGTTCTTC
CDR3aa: CATLGQGASYNEQFF

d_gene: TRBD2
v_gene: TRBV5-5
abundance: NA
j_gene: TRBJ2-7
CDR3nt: TGTGCCAGCAGCCGGCTAGCGGATCGCGAGCAGTACTTC
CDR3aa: CASSRLADREQYF

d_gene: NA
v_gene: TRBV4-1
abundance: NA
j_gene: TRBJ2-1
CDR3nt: TGCGCCAGCAGCCAAGTGTCGGGTTGGGGTGAGGACAATGAGCAGTTCTTC
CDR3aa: CASSQVSGWGEDNEQFF

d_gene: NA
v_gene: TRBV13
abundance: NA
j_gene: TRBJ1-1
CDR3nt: TGTGCCAGCAGCGCTCTTCACCCCGGCACTGAAGCTTTCTTT
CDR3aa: CASSALHPGTEAFF

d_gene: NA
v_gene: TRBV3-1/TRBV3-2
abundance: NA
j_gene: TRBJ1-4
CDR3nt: TGTGCCAGCAGCCATGCCTCCGGAGCCGGGGGTGAAAAACTGTTTTTT
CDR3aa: CASSHASGAGGEKLFF

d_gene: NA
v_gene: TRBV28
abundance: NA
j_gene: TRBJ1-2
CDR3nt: TGTGCCAGCACCTTGGGAAGGGACGTGCGTGGCTACACCTTC
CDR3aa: CASTLGRDVRGYTF

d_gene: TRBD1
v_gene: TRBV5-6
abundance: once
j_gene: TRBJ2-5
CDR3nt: TGTGCCAGCAGCGGCAGGGGGTACCAAGAGACCCAGTACTTC
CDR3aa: CASSGRGYQETQYF

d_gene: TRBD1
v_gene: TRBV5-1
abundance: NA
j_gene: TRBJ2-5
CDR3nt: TGCGCCAGCGGGGACAGGGCTGGAGAGACCCAGTACTTC
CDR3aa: CASGDRAGETQYF

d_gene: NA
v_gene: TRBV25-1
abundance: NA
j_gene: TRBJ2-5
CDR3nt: TGTGCCAGCAGTGACCCCGCCAGAGAGACCCAGTACTTC
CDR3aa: CASSDPARETQYF

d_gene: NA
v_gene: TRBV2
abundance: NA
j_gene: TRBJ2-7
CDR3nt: TGTGCCAGCAGGGGGTGGGGCTCCTACGAGCAGTACTTC
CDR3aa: CASRGWGSYEQYF

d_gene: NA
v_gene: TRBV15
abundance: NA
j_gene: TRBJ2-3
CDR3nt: TGTGCCACCAGCAGCCCCCTCGGCACAGATACGCAGTATTTT
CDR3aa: CATSSPLGTDTQYF

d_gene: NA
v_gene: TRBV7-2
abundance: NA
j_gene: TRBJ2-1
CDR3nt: TGTGCCAGCAGCTCACGACTGAGTAACGGAGAGTACAATGAGCAGTTCTTC
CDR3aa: CASSSRLSNGEYNEQFF

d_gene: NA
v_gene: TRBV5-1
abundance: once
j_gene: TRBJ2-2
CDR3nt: TGCGCCAGCAGCCTGACAGTTCCTAACACCGGGGAGCTGTTTTTT
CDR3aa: CASSLTVPNTGELFF

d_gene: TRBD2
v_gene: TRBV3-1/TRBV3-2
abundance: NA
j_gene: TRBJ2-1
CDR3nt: TGTGCCAGCAGCCAAGATTGGGGGACTAGGAACAATGAGCAGTTCTTC
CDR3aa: CASSQDWGTRNNEQFF

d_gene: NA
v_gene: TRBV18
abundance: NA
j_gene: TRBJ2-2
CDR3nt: TGTGCCAGCTCACCACAAGAGCCATTAAACACCGGGGAGCTGTTTTTT
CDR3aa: CASSPQEPLNTGELFF

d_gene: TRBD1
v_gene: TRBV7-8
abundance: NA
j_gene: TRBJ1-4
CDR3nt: TGTGCCAGCAGCCCCTTAGACAGGGAATGGGGGGAAAAACTGTTTTTT
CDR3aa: CASSPLDREWGEKLFF

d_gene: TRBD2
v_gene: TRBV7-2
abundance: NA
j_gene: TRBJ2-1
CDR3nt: TGTGCCAGCAAGGCGGGGGGGGCTCATGAGCAGTTCTTC
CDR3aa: CASKAGGAHEQFF